A selection of T cell receptor beta chains follows, all from one sample in a study of T cell repertoires in cytomegalovirus infection. TCRdb re-analysed the reads in MiXCR, keeping a single row per CDR3 protein. The sample shows 200,000 to 300,000 distinct CDR3 sequences, around 8.7% of them seen only once. The sequenced material came from PBMCs. All receptors derive from a human donor in good health (CMV status not recorded). Some clones in this sample may be carry-over from other donors' samples. Both conserved end residues are part of each CDR3. The order of the fields is clone size, V gene, D gene, J gene, CDR3 protein, CDR3 DNA. D genes are given only for firm matches. Only part of the rows carry a size: once, few, many, or a class if the clone is expanded.

NA	TRBV15	NA	TRBJ2-5	CATSRHLREPQYF	TGTGCCACCAGCAGACACTTAAGAGAGCCCCAGTACTTC
many	TRBV19	TRBD1	TRBJ1-1	CASSIPGGVRTEAFF	TGTGCCAGTAGTATCCCAGGGGGCGTCCGAACTGAAGCTTTCTTT
many	TRBV29-1	TRBD2	TRBJ2-3	CSGRGTSGSSNTQYF	TGCAGCGGTCGAGGAACTAGCGGGAGTTCGAATACGCAGTATTTT
many	TRBV6-2/TRBV6-3	TRBD1	TRBJ1-5	CASRTGQGRQPQHF	TGTGCCAGCAGAACCGGACAGGGCCGTCAGCCCCAGCATTTT
many	TRBV7-2	NA	TRBJ1-4	CASSLEGNREVFTNEKLFF	TGTGCCAGCAGCTTAGAGGGGAACAGGGAAGTTTTCACTAATGAAAAACTGTTTTTT
few	TRBV20-1	TRBD2	TRBJ2-7	CSAYQPGLAGGSYEQYF	TGCAGTGCATATCAACCGGGACTAGCGGGAGGTTCCTACGAGCAGTACTTC
many	TRBV7-2	NA	TRBJ1-1	CASSFLGTDFEAFF	TGTGCCAGCAGCTTCCTTGGGACGGACTTTGAAGCTTTCTTT
NA	TRBV12-3/TRBV12-4	TRBD1	TRBJ1-2	CASSPRDRQNYGYTF	TGTGCCAGCAGTCCCCGGGACAGACAGAACTATGGCTACACCTTC
NA	TRBV5-1	NA	TRBJ1-1	CASSLWRGNTEAFF	TGCGCCAGCAGCTTGTGGAGGGGGAACACTGAAGCTTTCTTT
few	TRBV28	TRBD1	TRBJ2-1	CASRETGSSYNEQFF	TGTGCCAGCAGAGAGACAGGGAGCTCCTACAATGAGCAGTTCTTC
NA	TRBV19	NA	TRBJ1-2	CASSADWEPVYGYTF	TGTGCCAGTAGTGCTGACTGGGAACCGGTCTATGGCTACACCTTC
NA	TRBV11-3	TRBD1	TRBJ1-1	CASSGQGMRGTFF	TGTGCCAGCAGCGGACAGGGAATGAGGGGCACTTTCTTT
NA	TRBV2	NA	TRBJ1-5	CASSPWMRGNQPQHF	TGTGCCAGCAGTCCCTGGATGAGGGGAAATCAGCCCCAGCATTTT
few	TRBV6-2/TRBV6-3	NA	TRBJ1-1	CASSYSYRRQLGNTEAFF	TGTGCCAGCAGTTACTCTTACAGGCGGCAGTTGGGGAACACTGAAGCTTTCTTT
few	TRBV28	NA	TRBJ2-7	CASSLTLVSATYEQYF	TGTGCCAGCAGTTTGACCTTGGTTAGCGCGACCTACGAGCAGTACTTC
NA	TRBV7-2	NA	TRBJ2-3	CASSLQLGTDTQYF	TGTGCCAGCAGCTTACAACTGGGCACAGATACGCAGTATTTT
many	TRBV7-6	TRBD2	TRBJ2-7	CASSLVAGDGEQYF	TGTGCCAGCAGCTTAGTAGCGGGAGATGGTGAGCAGTACTTC
many	TRBV7-2	NA	TRBJ2-1	CASSLTNEQFF	TGTGCCAGCAGCTTAACGAATGAGCAGTTCTTC
few	TRBV20-1	NA	TRBJ1-1	CSARDGGDTEAFF	TGCAGTGCTAGAGATGGGGGTGACACTGAAGCTTTCTTT
few	TRBV6-2/TRBV6-3	NA	TRBJ2-5	CASSYPAVRGQETQYF	TGTGCCAGCAGTTACCCGGCCGTGAGGGGCCAAGAGACCCAGTACTTC
many	TRBV7-2	TRBD1	TRBJ1-6	CASSWRTGINSPLHF	TGTGCCAGCAGCTGGAGGACAGGGATCAATTCACCCCTCCACTTT
NA	TRBV12-3/TRBV12-4	NA	TRBJ1-4	CASSFAARGEKLFF	TGTGCCAGCAGTTTTGCGGCTCGGGGGGAAAAACTGTTTTTT